The 12 T cell receptor beta chains below were found in one sample sequenced in a study of T-cell memory formation after mild COVID-19. TCRdb independently ran MiXCR on the 5' RACE reads; one entry per CDR3 protein. The sample lists fewer than 700,000 distinct CDR3 sequences, less than 25% occurring once. The specimen was PBMCs or a T cell subset sorted from them (not recorded which). The receptor source for this set is an adult woman who had mild COVID-19 (a few samples of this study predate the infection). Cell type and time point are not known.

This clonotype has a handful of counts. J is TRBJ2-1 and V is TRBV5-6; 7 positions match TRBD1. The CDR3 totals 15 residues. CDR1 is SGHDT, CDR2 YYEEEE, per germline. V was clipped by 2 bases and J by 4 bases; unmatched bases: 6. The CDR3 DNA reads as TGTGCCAGCAGCTTTAAGGGGGCCATTTACAATGAGCAGTTCTTC. Encoded protein: CASSFKGAIYNEQFF.

This clonotype was recorded a few times. V is TRBV14 and J is TRBJ2-5; D is ambiguous. Germline values: CDR1 SGHDN, CDR2 FVKESK. The CDR3 totals 12 residues. Between the trimmed V and J ends, which lost 0 bases and 7 bases, there was a span of 6 bases. The CDR3 protein is CASSQEITTQYF. The CDR3, as DNA: TGTGCCAGCAGCCAAGAAATCACGACCCAGTACTTC.

The gene calls are TRBV29-1 and TRBJ2-1, with a weak D call TRBD2 (6 bases). CDR1 and CDR2 (germline): SQVTM, ANQGSEA. With 7 bases removed from V and 5 bases from J, the gap between germline ends came to 12 bases. The CDR3 has 12 residues. CDR3 bases: TGCAGCGCTGCGGGAATGGACAATGAGCAGTTCTTC. Its protein is CSAAGMDNEQFF.

This clonotype was observed at least ten times. The genes are TRBV6-2 or TRBV6-3 and TRBJ2-7, with a possible D match to TRBD2 (6 bases). The CDR3 is made up of 13 amino acids. Per germline, CDR1 MNHEY and CDR2 SVGEGT. V was cut by 5 bases and J by 3 bases, with 11 bases left in between. The CDR3 DNA reads TGTGCCAGCAGTCCTGGAGGGTTCTACGAGCAGTACTTC. Its protein is CASSPGGFYEQYF.

This clonotype was observed a few times. The rearrangement links TRBV5-5 to TRBJ2-7; a weak D match, TRBD1 (6 bases). V was clipped by 6 bases and J by 1 base, with 11 bases between them. Germline V gene data show CDR1 as SGHKS and CDR2 as YYEKEE (reference sequence). This CDR3 region has 13 residues. CDR3 sequence reads: CASTRQVSYEQYF. The CDR3 DNA reads TGTGCCAGCACAAGACAGGTGTCCTACGAGCAGTACTTC.

This clonotype was detected only a few times. The DNA of the CDR3 is TGTGCCAGCAGTTCCTCTTCGAGGGGGGAGCTGTTTTTT. Residues: CASSSSSRGELFF. The genes are TRBV12-3 or TRBV12-4 and TRBJ2-2; D not resolved. The CDR3 runs to 13 residues. The V end lost 4 bases, the J end lost 8 bases, and 11 bases lay between the germline ends.

This clonotype came up a few times. The chain has TRBV7-2 and TRBJ2-7, with 7 nucleotides matching TRBD1. The ends lost 5 bases at V and 0 bases at J; junction bases unmatched: 7. The germline CDR1 and CDR2 sequences are SGHTA and FQGNSA. The CDR3 loop spans 15 amino acids. The CDR3 DNA reads as TGTGCCAGCAGCCGGGGACAGAGTCTCTCCTACGAGCAGTACTTC. This encodes CASSRGQSLSYEQYF.

Only a few counts were recorded for this clonotype. The chain couples TRBV6-5 to TRBJ2-1, with D unclear. The CDR3 has 15 residues. CDR1 is MNHEY, CDR2 SVGAGI, per germline. The V and J ends lost 6 bases and 4 bases respectively, with 16 bases between them. The CDR3 coding sequence is TGTGCCAGCAGGCCCCTATCTTCGGGTTACAATGAGCAGTTCTTC. Translating gives CASRPLSSGYNEQFF.

This clonotype was detected only a few times. The chain couples TRBV2 to TRBJ2-7; D gene ambiguous. This CDR3 is built from 13 residues. The V gene lost 7 bases and the J gene lost 3 bases, with 13 bases spanning the gap. Germline CDR1 reads SNHLY; CDR2 reads FYNNEI. The CDR3 nucleotides are TGTGCCAGCAAAAGGCCTCTCAACTACGAGCAGTACTTC. Encoded protein: CASKRPLNYEQYF.

This clonotype was seen a few times. The genes are TRBV12-5 and TRBJ1-3; 8 bases are a match to TRBD1. V shed 4 bases and J 0 bases; nucleotides not matched to a gene: 2. Germline V gene data show CDR1 as LGHNT and CDR2 as FRNRAP. CDR3 length: 15 residues. In nucleotides, the CDR3 is TGTGCTAGTGGTTCCACAGGGGGCTCTGGAAACACCATATATTTT. This gives the protein CASGSTGGSGNTIYF.

This clonotype was found a few times. The chain is built from TRBV7-9 and TRBJ1-3, with TRBD1 identical over 7 bases. This CDR3 is built from 16 residues. V trimming: 5 bases; J trimming: 1 base; junction bases outside the gene matches: 8. CDR1 SEHNR and CDR2 FQNEAQ come from the germline V gene (reference sequence). The CDR3 sequence: CASSNLQGKSGNTIYF. The DNA for the CDR3 is TGTGCCAGCAGCAACCTACAGGGGAAGTCTGGAAACACCATATATTTT.

This clonotype was found a few times. V gene TRBV5-6 combines with J gene TRBJ2-7, with D maybe TRBD1 (5 bases). Germline V gene data show CDR1 as SGHDT and CDR2 as YYEEEE. Between the trimmed V and J ends, which lost 2 bases and 2 bases, there was a span of 11 bases. The CDR3 sequence is 14 residues long. In DNA form, the CDR3 reads TGTGCCAGCAGCTTCGACAGAAGTACCTACGAGCAGTACTTC. Protein sequence: CASSFDRSTYEQYF.